The 22 T cell receptor beta chains below were found in one sample sequenced in a study of CD8+CD57+ T cells in acquired aplastic anemia. Patients picked for sequencing had shown CD8+CD57+ cell expansion detected by flow cytometry. Both TCR beta VDJ combination and CDR3 sequence profiling were carried out. Genomic DNA was the template for this profiling. One entry per CDR3 protein, called by TCRdb with MiXCR from the reads. The sample holds roughly 500,000 distinct CDR3 sequences, roughly a third seen once. Sequencing was done on a sample of sorted CD4+, CD8+, or CD8+CD57+ T cells (not recorded which) from PBMCs. The receptors shown here come from a human donor with aplastic anemia.

This clonotype was seen a few times. As DNA, the CDR3 is TGTGCCAGCAGTTACGGGAATGAAAAACTGTTTTTT. This translates into CASSYGNEKLFF. The rearrangement uses TRBV6-5 and TRBJ1-4; D unclear. V was cut by 2 bases and J by 5 bases, with 3 bases left in between. The germline gives CDR1 MNHEY, CDR2 SVGAGI. This CDR3 has 12 amino acids.

This clonotype was recorded at least ten times. The chain carries TRBV15 and TRBJ1-6, with TRBD1 as a possible D gene (5 bases). CDR1 LNHNV and CDR2 YYDKDF come from the germline V gene (reference sequence). V lost 0 bases, J lost 11 bases, and 14 bases lay in between. The CDR3 consists of 15 residues. CDR3 in DNA: TGTGCCACCAGCAGAGATCCGGGGGAAGGAGCACCCCTCCACTTT. As protein: CATSRDPGEGAPLHF.

This clonotype was detected ten times or more. The gene calls are TRBV20-1 and TRBJ1-5, with no clear D. The V gene lost 1 base and the J gene lost 0 bases, with 7 bases spanning the gap. The CDR3 is 14 residues long. Per the germline V gene, CDR1 is DFQATT and CDR2 is SNEGSKA (reference sequence). The CDR3 nucleotides are TGCAGTGCTAGAGTCGTCAGTAGCAATCAGCCCCAGCATTTT. Translation gives CSARVVSSNQPQHF.

This clonotype showed up many times. CDR3: CSARDPTGENYGYTF. CDR3 DNA: TGCAGTGCTAGAGATCCCACGGGGGAGAACTATGGCTACACCTTC. This chain uses TRBV20-1 with TRBJ1-2; a possible D gene is TRBD1 (5 bases). Trimming took off 0 bases at V and 2 bases at J, with 13 bases between the two ends. Germline CDR1 and CDR2: DFQATT and SNEGSKA (reference sequence). The CDR3 is made up of 15 amino acids.

The chain is built from TRBV19 and TRBJ2-5, with TRBD1 matching over 8 bases. The V segment lost 5 bases and the J segment 3 bases; nucleotides outside the gene matches: 5. The length of the CDR3 is 14 residues. The V gene's germline CDR1 is LNHDA and CDR2 SQIVND (reference sequence). The CDR3 region has the DNA TGTGCCAGTAGTCCAGGGACAGGCAAAGAGACCCAGTACTTC. This encodes CASSPGTGKETQYF.

In its sample, this clonotype was seen a few times. One end of the junction does not line up with germline, which may come from a read error. This chain joins TRBV10-1 and TRBJ2-7; D possibly corresponds to TRBD2 (5 bases). The CDR3 covers 16 residues. Germline CDR1 WNHNN, CDR2 SYGVQD (reference sequence). This chain's CDR3 is CASSHGGLAVTYEQYF. Written as DNA, the CDR3 is TGTGCCAGCAGCCATGGCGGACTGGCCGTTACCTACGAGCAGTACTTC.

This clonotype was seen only a few times. One base away lies a much larger clone, so this may be a sequencing read error. This sequence joins TRBV2 and TRBJ2-1, with 10 bases matching TRBD1. The germline CDR1 and CDR2 sequences are SNHLY and FYNNEI. The CDR3 sequence is 15 residues long. The CDR3, as DNA: TGTGCCAGCAGTGCGGGACAGGGGACCTACAATGAGCGGTTCTTC. It codes for CASSAGQGTYNERFF.

This clonotype turned up a few times. The conserved closing phenylalanine or tryptophan is absent in this CDR3, likely reflecting a read error. This chain connects TRBV6-1 to TRBJ1-2, with D unresolved. CDR1 is MNHNS and CDR2 is SASEGT in the germline V gene. V was trimmed by 6 bases and J by 6 bases, leaving 14 bases between them. The CDR3 has 13 amino acids. CDR3 loop: CASRPPGQDGYTL. In DNA form, the CDR3 reads TGTGCCAGCAGGCCTCCTGGGCAGGATGGCTACACCCTC.

The chain uses TRBV7-3 and TRBJ2-1; D gene unclear. Germline V gene data show CDR1 as SGHTA and CDR2 as FQGTGA. The CDR3 is 14 amino acids. CDR3 sequence reads: CASPEHSSYNEQFF. The CDR3 DNA follows: TGTGCTAGCCCGGAGCACAGCTCCTACAATGAGCAGTTCTTC. The full variable domain, rest sourced from reference TRBV7-3 and TRBJ2-1, is GAGVSQTPSNKVTEKGKYVELRCDPISGHTALYWYRQSLGQGPEFLIYFQGTGAADDSGLPNDRFFAVRPEGSVSTLKIQRTERGDSAVYLCASPEHSSYNEQFFGPGTRLTVL.

The sample holds a few counts of this clonotype. The rearrangement joins TRBV20-1 to TRBJ1-2; unclear D gene. CDR1 and CDR2 from the germline V gene are DFQATT and SNEGSKA (reference sequence). Trimming stripped 3 bases from V and 1 base from J, with 18 bases between. CDR3 size: 16 residues. CDR3 protein: CSASRDVWEHNYGYTF. CDR3 bases: TGCAGTGCTAGTCGAGACGTTTGGGAACATAACTATGGCTACACCTTC.

The rearrangement links TRBV11-2 to TRBJ2-6, with a weak D call TRBD1 (5 bases). The CDR3 is 17 residues long. The V and J ends lost 2 bases and 2 bases respectively, with 13 bases between them. The germline CDR1 and CDR2 sequences are SGHAT and FQNNGV. CDR3 residues: CASSLTTGAPGANVLTF. In nucleotides, the CDR3 is TGTGCCAGCAGCTTAACTACAGGCGCCCCTGGGGCCAACGTCCTGACTTTC.

This clonotype occurred a few times. This may be a read error: a much more frequent sequence differs by one nucleotide. J is TRBJ2-1 and V is TRBV19; 10 bases line up with TRBD1. V lost 6 bases to trimming and J lost 10 bases; unmatched junction nucleotides: 9. Per germline, CDR1 LNHDA and CDR2 SQIVND (reference sequence). The CDR3 loop spans 14 amino acids. The CDR3 spells CASRLTGGSYEQFF. CDR3 bases: TGTGCCAGTAGGTTGACAGGGGGCTCCTACGAGCAGTTCTTC.

This clonotype was seen many times. The V gene is TRBV2, the J gene TRBJ1-1, with 8 positions matching TRBD1. V lost 7 bases, J lost 0 bases, and 4 bases stayed unmatched. The germline V gene encodes CDR1 SNHLY and CDR2 FYNNEI. The CDR3 totals 14 residues. CDR3 loop: CASKGQGMNTEAFF. The CDR3 DNA reads as TGTGCCAGCAAAGGACAGGGCATGAACACTGAAGCTTTCTTT.

This sequence joins TRBV5-4 and TRBJ1-4, with D hard to call. V dropped 8 bases and J dropped 0 bases, with 8 bases sitting between them. CDR1 is SGHNT, CDR2 YYREEE, per germline (reference sequence). The CDR3 loop spans 13 amino acids. The CDR3 reads CASSNSTNEKLFF. The CDR3 coding sequence is TGTGCCAGTTCAAATTCAACTAATGAAAAACTGTTTTTT.

This clonotype has just a few counts. This chain connects TRBV19 to TRBJ2-1, with 9 bases aligning to TRBD2. With V trimmed by 4 bases and J by 5 bases, 6 bases remained unmatched. From germline, CDR1 is LNHDA and CDR2 SQIVND (reference sequence). The CDR3 extends over 15 amino acids. The chain's CDR3 is CASSKSGRPDNEQFF. The CDR3, as DNA: TGTGCCAGTAGTAAGAGCGGGAGGCCGGACAATGAGCAGTTCTTC. Using reference TRBV19 and TRBJ2-1 for the parts outside the CDR3, the full variable domain is DGGITQSPKYLFRKEGQNVTLSCEQNLNHDAMYWYRQDPGQGLRLIYYSQIVNDFQKGDIAEGYSVSREKKESFPLTVTSAQKNPTAFYLCASSKSGRPDNEQFFGPGTRLTVL.

In the case of this clonotype: A read error is possible here, since a much larger clone lies one base away. V is TRBV19 and J is TRBJ1-5; D possibly corresponds to TRBD1 (5 bases). The CDR3 runs to 16 residues. The germline V gene encodes CDR1 LNHDA and CDR2 SQIVND (reference sequence). The V end was cut by 7 bases, the J end by 2 bases, with 18 bases between. CDR3 nucleotide sequence: TGTGCCAGTACCGGATCTCGGGACGGCGGCAATCAGCCCCAGCATTTT. Encoded protein: CASTGSRDGGNQPQHF.

This clonotype was observed a handful of times. V and J are TRBV9 and TRBJ1-4; 8 bases match TRBD1. Germline V lookup: CDR1 SGDLS, CDR2 YYNGEE. With 0 bases clipped from V and 8 bases from J, the junction kept 6 bases outside the gene matches. The CDR3 runs to 15 residues. The CDR3 nucleotides read TGTGCCAGCAGCGTAGCGGGACAGGTGGGAGAAAAACTGTTTTTT. Its translation: CASSVAGQVGEKLFF.

The chain joins TRBV19 to TRBJ1-1, with 11 bases aligning to TRBD1. Trimming removed 7 bases from V and 5 bases from J; junction bases left unmatched: 6. The CDR3 is 14 residues long. Germline CDR1 reads LNHDA; CDR2 reads SQIVND (reference sequence). The DNA for the CDR3 is TGTGCCAGTACCCGGACAGGGGGCTTGACTGAAGCTTTCTTT. Protein product: CASTRTGGLTEAFF.

This clonotype was found a few times. The V and J genes are TRBV12-5 and TRBJ2-7; 8 bases are a match to TRBD1. The CDR3 spans 16 residues. Germline CDR1 and CDR2: LGHNT and FRNRAP. V was pared by 2 bases and J by 4 bases, with 10 bases of the junction left unmatched. CDR3 bases: TGTGCTAGTGGTTTGCCCTATGACAGGGGAAGATACGAGCAGTACTTC. Its translation: CASGLPYDRGRYEQYF. The full variable domain, completed using reference TRBV12-5 and TRBJ2-7, is DARVTQTPRHKVTEMGQEVTMRCQPILGHNTVFWYRQTMMQGLELLAYFRNRAPLDDSGMPKDRFSAEMPDATLATLKIQPSEPRDSAVYFCASGLPYDRGRYEQYFGPGTRLTVT.

This clonotype was seen at least ten times. The chain carries TRBV24-1 and TRBJ1-4, with a tentative D call TRBD1 (6 bases). Germline CDR1 reads KGHDR; CDR2 reads SFDVKD. The CDR3 is 14 amino acids. Trimming stripped 7 bases from V and 4 bases from J, with 12 bases between. CDR3 amino acids: CATSQGQHNEKLFF. As DNA, the CDR3 is TGTGCCACCAGCCAAGGACAGCATAATGAAAAACTGTTTTTT.

This chain joins TRBV5-6 and TRBJ1-2; D unresolved. This CDR3 has 16 amino acids. Germline V lookup: CDR1 SGHDT, CDR2 YYEEEE. The V and J ends lost 2 bases and 2 bases respectively, with 16 bases between them. The CDR3 DNA reads as TGTGCCAGCAGCTTCCTATCTGTCGCAGCGAACTATGGCTACACCTTC. This sequence encodes CASSFLSVAANYGYTF.

A word on this clonotype: A read error may explain this, as a much larger clone is one base away. The chain joins TRBV19 to TRBJ1-6; D gene uncertain. V gave up 0 bases and J gave up 3 bases, with 9 bases separating them. CDR3 size: 16 residues. The germline V gene encodes CDR1 LNHDA and CDR2 SQIVND (reference sequence). The CDR3 here is CASSIDGIFYNSPLHF. The CDR3, as DNA: TGTGCCAGTAGTATAGATGGCATCTTCTATAATTCACCCCTCCACTTT.